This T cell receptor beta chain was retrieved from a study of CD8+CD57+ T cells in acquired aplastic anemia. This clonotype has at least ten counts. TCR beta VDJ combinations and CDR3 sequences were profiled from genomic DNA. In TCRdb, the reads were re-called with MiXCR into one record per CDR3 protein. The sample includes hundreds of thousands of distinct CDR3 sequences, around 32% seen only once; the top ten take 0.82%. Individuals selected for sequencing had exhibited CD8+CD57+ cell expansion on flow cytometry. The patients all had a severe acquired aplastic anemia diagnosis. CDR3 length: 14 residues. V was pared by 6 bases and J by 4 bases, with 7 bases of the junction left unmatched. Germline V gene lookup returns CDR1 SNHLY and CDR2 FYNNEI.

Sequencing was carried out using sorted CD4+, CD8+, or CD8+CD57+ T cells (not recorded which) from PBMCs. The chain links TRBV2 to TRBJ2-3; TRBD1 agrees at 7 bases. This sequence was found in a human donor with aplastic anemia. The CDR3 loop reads CASRDREGSDTQYF. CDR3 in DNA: TGTGCCAGCAGAGACAGGGAAGGGTCAGATACGCAGTATTTT. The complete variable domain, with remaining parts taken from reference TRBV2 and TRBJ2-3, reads EPEVTQTPSHQVTQMGQEVILRCVPISNHLYFYWYRQILGQKVEFLVSFYNNEISEKSEIFDDQFSVERPDGSNFTLKIRSTKLEDSAMYFCASRDREGSDTQYFGPGTRLTVL.